These T cell receptor beta chains were read from a single sample in a study of control samples from healthy donors and cancer patients. Clones were sequenced by immunoSEQ multiplex PCR, and TCRdb holds only the in-frame ones, with some missing. In the table there are approximately 27,000 clones, approximately 85% of which are singletons. Sequencing was carried out using PBMCs. All receptors come from an older woman with head and neck cancer. Both conserved end residues are part of each CDR3. D genes are given only for firm matches. Only some rows state a clone size, as once, few, many or a class for expanded clones.

J | size | V | D | CDR3 | DNA
TRBJ1-4 | . | TRBV2 | TRBD1 | CASSEGQGEKLFF | TGTGCCAGCAGTGAAGGACAGGGTGAAAAACTGTTTTTT
TRBJ2-1 | once | TRBV7-2 | . | CASSNRALGNEQFF | TGTGCCAGCAGCAACAGGGCCCTGGGGAATGAGCAGTTCTTC
TRBJ2-6 | . | TRBV7-3 | . | CASSSHSGANVLTF | TGTGCCAGCAGCTCTCACTCTGGGGCCAACGTCCTGACTTTC
TRBJ1-1 | . | TRBV6-5 | TRBD1 | CASSQQGQGNTEAFF | TGTGCCAGCAGTCAACAGGGACAGGGGAACACTGAAGCTTTCTTT
TRBJ2-5 | . | TRBV7-2 | TRBD1 | CASSSFPRQGFKETQYF | TGTGCCAGCAGCTCATTTCCACGACAGGGGTTTAAAGAGACCCAGTACTTC
TRBJ1-1 | . | TRBV6-5 | . | CASSYGTEAFF | TGTGCCAGCAGTTACGGCACTGAAGCTTTCTTT
TRBJ1-5 | . | TRBV6-5 | . | CASSTGPNQPQHF | TGTGCCAGCAGTACCGGACCTAATCAGCCCCAGCATTTT
TRBJ2-5 | . | TRBV4-1 | . | CASRGKGPDETQYF | TGCGCCAGCAGGGGAAAGGGGCCAGACGAGACCCAGTACTTC
TRBJ1-2 | . | TRBV5-6 | TRBD1 | CASSSGQELLYGYTF | TGTGCCAGCAGCTCTGGACAGGAACTTCTCTATGGCTACACCTTC
TRBJ2-7 | . | TRBV6-5 | . | CASVLRGTYEQYF | TGTGCCAGCGTCCTCAGGGGTACCTACGAGCAGTACTTC
TRBJ2-7 | once | TRBV30 | TRBD2 | CACPASGSKYEQYF | TGTGCCTGCCCCGCGAGCGGGAGTAAGTACGAGCAGTACTTC
TRBJ2-6 | . | TRBV7-2 | . | CASSYQSFSGANVLTF | TGTGCCAGCAGCTACCAGTCCTTCTCTGGGGCCAACGTCCTGACTTTC
TRBJ1-4 | . | TRBV4-2 | . | CASSREGTNEKLFF | TGTGCCAGCAGCCGGGAGGGAACTAATGAAAAACTGTTTTTT
TRBJ1-5 | . | TRBV6-6 | . | CASSYNRGPRQPQHF | TGTGCCAGCAGTTACAACCGGGGTCCGCGGCAGCCCCAGCATTTT
TRBJ2-2 | . | TRBV5-1 | TRBD2 | CASKASGNFAGELFF | TGCGCCAGCAAGGCTAGCGGGAACTTCGCCGGGGAGCTGTTTTTT
TRBJ1-2 | . | TRBV6-5 | . | CASSLTGIYGYTF | TGTGCCAGCAGTTTGACAGGAATCTATGGCTACACCTTC
TRBJ1-1 | . | TRBV5-1 | TRBD1 | CASIEGQGFPNTEAFF | TGCGCCAGCATCGAGGGACAGGGGTTTCCTAACACTGAAGCTTTCTTT
TRBJ2-1 | once | TRBV7-2 | TRBD2 | CASSLVPLGRGVYNEQFF | TGTGCCAGCAGCTTAGTACCCCTAGGGCGGGGGGTCTACAATGAGCAGTTCTTC
TRBJ1-1 | . | TRBV3-1/TRBV3-2 | . | CASSQISGKTEAFF | TGTGCCAGCAGCCAAATTAGCGGGAAAACTGAAGCTTTCTTT
TRBJ1-6 | . | TRBV14 | . | CASTPTNFSPLHF | TGTGCCAGCACCCCAACGAATTTTTCACCCCTCCACTTT
TRBJ2-1 | . | TRBV5-4 | TRBD1 | CASSLGTGVAYNEQFF | TGTGCCAGCAGCTTGGGGACAGGGGTAGCCTACAATGAGCAGTTCTTC
TRBJ2-1 | . | TRBV7-9 | . | CASSPSPREQFF | TGTGCCAGCAGCCCGAGTCCCAGAGAGCAGTTCTTC
TRBJ2-7 | . | TRBV4-3 | . | CASSQDAGSVEQYF | TGCGCCAGCAGCCAAGATGCAGGGTCGGTCGAGCAGTACTTC
TRBJ1-2 | . | TRBV4-3 | TRBD1 | CASSQEVYDRERGYTF | TGCGCCAGCAGCCAAGAAGTGTACGACAGGGAGCGGGGCTACACCTTC
TRBJ1-1 | . | TRBV5-1 | . | CASSGNSMNTEAFF | TGCGCCAGCAGTGGGAATAGCATGAACACTGAAGCTTTCTTT
TRBJ1-2 | . | TRBV7-9 | . | CASSLLHDNYGYTF | TGTGCCAGCAGCTTACTACATGACAACTATGGCTACACCTTC
TRBJ2-7 | . | TRBV18 | TRBD1 | CASSRGQGYEQYF | TGTGCCAGCTCACGAGGACAGGGGTACGAGCAGTACTTC
TRBJ2-7 | . | TRBV3-1/TRBV3-2 | . | CASSQEGGIAYEQYF | TGTGCCAGCAGCCAAGAAGGCGGGATCGCCTACGAGCAGTACTTC
TRBJ1-1 | . | TRBV6-5 | . | CASSFTGTGEAFF | TGTGCCAGCAGTTTTACAGGGACGGGGGAAGCTTTCTTT
TRBJ2-2 | . | TRBV5-6 | . | CASRTANTGELFF | TGTGCCAGCAGGACAGCGAACACCGGGGAGCTGTTTTTT
TRBJ1-1 | . | TRBV4-3 | . | CASSQGPGMNTEAFF | TGCGCCAGCAGCCAAGGTCCGGGCATGAACACTGAAGCTTTCTTT
TRBJ1-1 | . | TRBV27 | . | CASSRTAMNTEAFF | TGTGCCAGCAGTCGGACAGCCATGAACACTGAAGCTTTCTTT
TRBJ2-2 | . | TRBV4-2 | . | CASRDSASTGELFF | TGTGCCAGCAGGGACTCTGCGTCAACCGGGGAGCTGTTTTTT
TRBJ2-5 | . | TRBV4-2 | TRBD2 | CASSYRRTASGNLETQYF | TGTGCCAGCAGCTATCGACGAACGGCTAGCGGGAATTTAGAGACCCAGTACTTC
TRBJ2-3 | . | TRBV6-2/TRBV6-3 | TRBD2 | CASSPVDGGEQYF | TGTGCCAGCAGTCCCGTCGACGGGGGGGAGCAGTATTTT
TRBJ1-2 | . | TRBV7-2 | . | CASSLSGNRGNGYTF | TGTGCCAGCAGCCTAAGTGGGAACCGGGGGAATGGCTACACCTTC